The clone carrying this TCR beta chain turned up a few times. The antigen is undetermined. The data were obtained in a study of T cell responses to AZD1222 COVID-19 vaccine. Findings of the study overall: Possibly, clonal diversity was underestimated; donors were largely white British and included more females.

This CDR3 is built from 14 residues. The V gene lost 4 bases and the J gene lost 5 bases, with 15 bases spanning the gap. Germline loops: CDR1 SGDLS, CDR2 YYNGEE. Assay used: immunoSEQ multiplex PCR; TCRdb lists only in-frame clones, some missing. The sample consists of 95,000 to 150,000 clones, approximately 90% of them appearing once. The chain employs TRBV9 and TRBJ1-1; maybe TRBD1 (5 bases). The specimen comprised peripheral blood, sampled on day 0 of AZD1222 vaccination. The source of this sequence is an adult in good health. DNA for the CDR3: TGTGCCAGCAGCCCCCTGGTGGGGCAGACTGAAGCTTTCTTT. Translated: CASSPLVGQTEAFF.